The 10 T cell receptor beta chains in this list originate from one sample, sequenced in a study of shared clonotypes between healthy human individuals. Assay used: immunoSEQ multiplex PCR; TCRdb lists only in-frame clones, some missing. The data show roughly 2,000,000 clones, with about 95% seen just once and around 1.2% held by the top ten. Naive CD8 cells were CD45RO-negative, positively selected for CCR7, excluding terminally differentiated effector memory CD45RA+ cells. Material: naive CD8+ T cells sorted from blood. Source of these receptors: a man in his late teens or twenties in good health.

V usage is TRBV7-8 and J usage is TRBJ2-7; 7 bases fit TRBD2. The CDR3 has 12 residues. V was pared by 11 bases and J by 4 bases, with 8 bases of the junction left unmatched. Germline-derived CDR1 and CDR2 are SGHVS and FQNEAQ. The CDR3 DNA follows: TGTGCCTCTGGGGGGGTCGGGTACGAGCAGTACTTC. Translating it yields CASGGVGYEQYF.

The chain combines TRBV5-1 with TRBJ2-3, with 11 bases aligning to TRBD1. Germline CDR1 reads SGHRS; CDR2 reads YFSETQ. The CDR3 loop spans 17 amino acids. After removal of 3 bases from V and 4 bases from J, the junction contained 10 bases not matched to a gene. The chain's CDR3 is CASSSIGQGALADTQYF. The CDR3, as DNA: TGCGCCAGCAGCTCCATTGGACAGGGGGCGCTGGCAGATACGCAGTATTTT.

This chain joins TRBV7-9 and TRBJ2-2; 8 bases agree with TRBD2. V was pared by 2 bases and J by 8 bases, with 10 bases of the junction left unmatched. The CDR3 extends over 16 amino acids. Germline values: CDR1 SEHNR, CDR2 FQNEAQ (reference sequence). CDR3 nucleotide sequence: TGTGCCAGCAGCTTACGCGTAGGACTAGCAAGGGGGGAGCTGTTTTTT. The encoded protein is CASSLRVGLARGELFF. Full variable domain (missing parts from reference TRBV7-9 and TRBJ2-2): DTGVSQNPRHKITKRGQNVTFRCDPISEHNRLYWYRQTLGQGPEFLTYFQNEAQLEKSRLLSDRFSAERPKGSFSTLEIQRTEQGDSAMYLCASSLRVGLARGELFFGEGSRLTVL.

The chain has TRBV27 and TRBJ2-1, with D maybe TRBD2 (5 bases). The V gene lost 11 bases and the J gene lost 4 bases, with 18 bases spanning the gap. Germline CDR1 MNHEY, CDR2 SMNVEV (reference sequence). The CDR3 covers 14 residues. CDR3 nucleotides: TGTGCCGCAAAGATAGGACTCGGGTACAATGAGCAGTTCTTC. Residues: CAAKIGLGYNEQFF.

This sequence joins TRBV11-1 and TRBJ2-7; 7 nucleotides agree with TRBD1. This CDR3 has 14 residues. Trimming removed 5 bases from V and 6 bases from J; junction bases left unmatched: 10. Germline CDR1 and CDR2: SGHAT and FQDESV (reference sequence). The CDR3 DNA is TGTGCCAGCAGCCCCGGTCCACAGGGGTTCGAGCAGTACTTC. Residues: CASSPGPQGFEQYF. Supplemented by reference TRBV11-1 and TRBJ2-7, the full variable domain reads EAEVAQSPRYKITEKSQAVAFWCDPISGHATLYWYRQILGQGPELLVQFQDESVVDDSQLPKDRFSAERLKGVDSTLKIQPAELGDSAMYLCASSPGPQGFEQYFGPGTRLTVT.

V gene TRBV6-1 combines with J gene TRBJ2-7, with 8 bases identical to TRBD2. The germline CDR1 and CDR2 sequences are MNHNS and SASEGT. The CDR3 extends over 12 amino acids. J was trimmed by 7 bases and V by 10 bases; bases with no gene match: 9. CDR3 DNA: TGTGCCACCGAAGGACTAGCTCGGGAGCAGTACTTC. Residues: CATEGLAREQYF.

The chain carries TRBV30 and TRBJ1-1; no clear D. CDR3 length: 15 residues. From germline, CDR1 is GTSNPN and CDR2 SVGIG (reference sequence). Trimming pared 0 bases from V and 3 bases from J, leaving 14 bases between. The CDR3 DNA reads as TGTGCCTGGAGTGTAGAGGGCATGTTCGACACTGAAGCTTTCTTT. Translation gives CAWSVEGMFDTEAFF.

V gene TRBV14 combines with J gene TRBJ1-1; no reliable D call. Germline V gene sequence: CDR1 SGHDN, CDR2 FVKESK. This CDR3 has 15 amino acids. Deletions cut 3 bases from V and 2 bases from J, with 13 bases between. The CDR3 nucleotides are TGTGCCAGCAGCCACCGTGAGACACTTAACACTGAAGCTTTCTTT. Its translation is CASSHRETLNTEAFF.

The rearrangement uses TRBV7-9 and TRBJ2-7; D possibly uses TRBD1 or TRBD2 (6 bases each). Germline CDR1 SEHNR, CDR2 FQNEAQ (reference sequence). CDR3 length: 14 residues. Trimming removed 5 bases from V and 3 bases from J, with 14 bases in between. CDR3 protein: CASSPRDTYYEQYF. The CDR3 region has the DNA TGTGCCAGCAGCCCGCGGGACACTTACTACGAGCAGTACTTC.

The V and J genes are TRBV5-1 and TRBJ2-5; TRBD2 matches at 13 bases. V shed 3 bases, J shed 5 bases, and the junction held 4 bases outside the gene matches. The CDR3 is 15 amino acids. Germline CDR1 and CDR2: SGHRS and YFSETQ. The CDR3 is CASSSTSGGLETQYF. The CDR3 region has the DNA TGCGCCAGCAGCTCGACTAGCGGGGGGCTGGAGACCCAGTACTTC.